The 8 T cell receptor beta chains below all came from one sample that was sequenced in a study of blood T cells in healthy people across ages. With a J-beta primer mix and a sample-barcoded 5' primer, a second PCR ran about 7 to 12 cycles. Each CDR3 protein is one row after TCRdb ran MiXCR on the 5' RACE reads. This sample carries about 1,800,000 distinct CDR3 sequences, roughly 30% of them seen once, and the ten largest clones take about 8%. Sequences were obtained from blood. The receptors were sampled from a woman aged 25 to 39 in good health.

The chain combines TRBV5-1 with TRBJ2-1, with 12 bases that match TRBD2. There are 15 residues in the CDR3. Germline V gene lookup returns CDR1 SGHRS and CDR2 YFSETQ. The V and J ends lost 4 bases and 8 bases, in that order; junction bases with no gene match: 7. The DNA for the CDR3 is TGCGCCAGCAGCGAGACTAGCGGGAGTGTCTATGAGCAGTTCTTC. It yields the protein CASSETSGSVYEQFF. Full variable domain (outside the CDR3, taken from reference TRBV5-1 and TRBJ2-1): KAGVTQTPRYLIKTRGQQVTLSCSPISGHRSVSWYQQTPGQGLQFLFEYFSETQRNKGNFPGRFSGRQFSNSRSEMNVSTLELGDSALYLCASSETSGSVYEQFFGPGTRLTVL.

Details on this clonotype: At one end, the junction sequence differs from germline, possibly due to a read error. J is TRBJ2-1 and V is TRBV11-2; 8 bases match TRBD2. CDR1 is SGHAT and CDR2 is FQNNGV in the germline V gene. The CDR3 has 16 residues. This CDR3 is CVSSPHGAGVMDEQFF. CDR3 DNA: TGTGTCAGCAGCCCCCACGGAGCGGGAGTGATGGATGAGCAGTTCTTC.

This sequence joins TRBV28 and TRBJ2-1; 8 bases are a match to TRBD1. The V gene's germline CDR1 is MDHEN and CDR2 SYDVKM. The CDR3 has 14 amino acids. V dropped 5 bases and J dropped 10; count of bases not matched to a gene: 10. The CDR3 DNA reads as TGTGCCAGCAGTGCGGGACAGGACCCCTACGAGCAGTTCTTC. It is translated as CASSAGQDPYEQFF.

This chain uses TRBV5-1 with TRBJ1-1, with TRBD1 identical over 7 bases. The V gene's germline CDR1 is SGHRS and CDR2 YFSETQ. The CDR3 consists of 15 residues. Germline trimming cut 3 bases from V and 0 bases from J; bases unmatched to any gene: 5. CDR3 coding DNA: TGCGCCAGCAGCTCCCAAGGGGGCTTGAACACTGAAGCTTTCTTT. It is translated as CASSSQGGLNTEAFF.

This clonotype was counted between two and nine times. A clone one base away is much larger, so this may be a read error. CDR3 protein: CTRWVYGYNEQYF. The CDR3 bases are TGCACCCGTTGGGTATACGGTTACAATGAGCAGTACTTC. The gene calls are TRBV29-1 and TRBJ2-4; D gene ambiguous. Per germline, CDR1 SQVTM and CDR2 ANQGSEA. This CDR3 spans 13 amino acids.

This chain uses TRBV6-5 with TRBJ1-3, with D possibly matching TRBD1 (5 bases). The CDR3 is 16 amino acids. The V gene lost 2 bases and the J gene lost 0 bases, with 11 bases spanning the gap. In germline, CDR1 is MNHEY, CDR2 SVGAGI. The CDR3 DNA reads as TGTGCCAGCAGTTACGGAAGACAGCTCTCTGGAAACACCATATATTTT. Encoded protein: CASSYGRQLSGNTIYF.

This clonotype has a handful of counts. The chain uses TRBV4-1 and TRBJ2-6; a weak D match, TRBD1 (6 bases). V was shortened by 4 bases and J by 0 bases, with 16 bases between the two germline ends. The V gene's germline CDR1 is MGHRA and CDR2 YSYEKL. The CDR3 runs 18 residues. The CDR3 here is CASSPAGQGGSGANVLTF. In DNA, the CDR3 is TGCGCCAGCAGCCCAGCCGGGCAAGGGGGCTCTGGGGCCAACGTCCTGACTTTC.

Comments on this clonotype: This may stem from a read error, because a much larger clone lies one nucleotide away. The DNA is left out, because the CDR3 cannot be placed on it with certainty; the CDR3 is given as TCRdb lists it. V is TRBV29-1 and J is TRBJ2-7; the table assigns TRBD2, which was not confirmed against the DNA. Both ends counted, the CDR3 spans 13 residues. Germline assignment: CDR1 SQVTM and CDR2 ANQGSEA. The CDR3 loop is CSVGAGSGGEEYF.